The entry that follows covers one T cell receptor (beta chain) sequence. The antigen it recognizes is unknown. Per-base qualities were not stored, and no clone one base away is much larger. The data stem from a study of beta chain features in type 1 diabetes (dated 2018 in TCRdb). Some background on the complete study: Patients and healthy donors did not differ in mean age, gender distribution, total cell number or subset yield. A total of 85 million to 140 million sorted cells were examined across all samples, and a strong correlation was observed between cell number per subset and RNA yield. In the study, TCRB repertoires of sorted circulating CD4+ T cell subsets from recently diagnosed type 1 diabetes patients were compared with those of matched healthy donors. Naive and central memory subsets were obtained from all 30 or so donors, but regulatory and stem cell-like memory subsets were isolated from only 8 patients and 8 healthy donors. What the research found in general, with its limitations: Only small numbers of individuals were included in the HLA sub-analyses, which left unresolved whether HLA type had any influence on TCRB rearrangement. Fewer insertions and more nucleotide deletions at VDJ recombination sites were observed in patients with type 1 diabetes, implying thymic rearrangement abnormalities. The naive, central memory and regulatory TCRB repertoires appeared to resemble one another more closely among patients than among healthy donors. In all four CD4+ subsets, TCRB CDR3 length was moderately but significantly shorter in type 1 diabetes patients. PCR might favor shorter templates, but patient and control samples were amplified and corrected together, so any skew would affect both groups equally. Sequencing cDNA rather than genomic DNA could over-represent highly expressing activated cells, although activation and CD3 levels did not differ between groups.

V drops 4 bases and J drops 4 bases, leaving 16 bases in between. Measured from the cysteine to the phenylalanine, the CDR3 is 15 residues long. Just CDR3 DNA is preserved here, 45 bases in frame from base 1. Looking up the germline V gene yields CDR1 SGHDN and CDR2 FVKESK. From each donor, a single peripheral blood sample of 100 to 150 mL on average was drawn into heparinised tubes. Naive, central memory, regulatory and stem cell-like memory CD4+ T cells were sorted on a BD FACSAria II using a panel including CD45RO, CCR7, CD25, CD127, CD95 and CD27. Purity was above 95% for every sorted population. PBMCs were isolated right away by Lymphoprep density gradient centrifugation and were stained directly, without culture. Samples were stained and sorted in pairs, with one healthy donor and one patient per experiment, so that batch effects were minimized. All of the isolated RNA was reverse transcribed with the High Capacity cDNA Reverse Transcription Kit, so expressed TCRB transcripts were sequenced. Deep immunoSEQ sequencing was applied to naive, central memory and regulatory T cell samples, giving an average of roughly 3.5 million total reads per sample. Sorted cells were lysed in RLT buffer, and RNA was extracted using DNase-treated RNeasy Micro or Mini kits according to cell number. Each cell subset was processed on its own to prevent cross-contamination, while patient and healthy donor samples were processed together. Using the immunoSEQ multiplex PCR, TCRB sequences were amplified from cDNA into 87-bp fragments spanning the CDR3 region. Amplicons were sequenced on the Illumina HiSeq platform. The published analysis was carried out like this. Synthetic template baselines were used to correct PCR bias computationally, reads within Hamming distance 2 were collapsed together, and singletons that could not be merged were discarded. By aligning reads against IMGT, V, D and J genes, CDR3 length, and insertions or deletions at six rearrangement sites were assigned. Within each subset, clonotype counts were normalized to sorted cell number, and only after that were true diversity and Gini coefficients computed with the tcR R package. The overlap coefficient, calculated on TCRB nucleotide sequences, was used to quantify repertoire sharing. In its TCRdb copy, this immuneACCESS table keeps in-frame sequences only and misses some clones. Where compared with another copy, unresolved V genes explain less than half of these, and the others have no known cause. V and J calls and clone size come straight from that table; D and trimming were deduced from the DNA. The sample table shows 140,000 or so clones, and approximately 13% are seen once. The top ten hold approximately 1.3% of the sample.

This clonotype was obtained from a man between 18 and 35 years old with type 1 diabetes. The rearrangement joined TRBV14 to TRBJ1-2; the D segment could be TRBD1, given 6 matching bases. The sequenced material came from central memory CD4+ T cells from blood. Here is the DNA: TGTGCCAGCAGCCCCCCGGGGGGGCTGCCCTATGGCTACACCTTC. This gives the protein CASSPPGGLPYGYTF.